Shown below are 26 T cell receptor beta chains from a single sample sequenced in a study of CD8 T cells in ankylosing spondylitis (dated 2017 in TCRdb). Library preparation employed 5' RACE. Reads for this sample came from an Illumina HiSeq 2500. TCRdb reprocessed the public reads (quality trimming at Q25 with fastp, clone calling with MiXCR) and kept in-frame beta chains. For every CDR3 protein sequence, its rows merge into one entry that carries the most common genes and DNA. This sample gives more than 150,000 distinct CDR3 sequences in total; around a tenth of them show up just once. The ten largest clonotypes hold about 28% of the sample. The sample comprised blood, either unsorted or a sorted T cell fraction (not recorded which). These receptors all come from a male donor with ankylosing spondylitis or in good health (not recorded which).

Ten or more counts support this clonotype. The V and J genes are TRBV2 and TRBJ2-7; D ambiguous. Germline V gives CDR1 SNHLY, CDR2 FYNNEI. V gave up 4 bases and J gave up 6 bases, with 13 bases separating them. There are 13 residues in the CDR3. The CDR3 is CASSGIGSGEQYF. The CDR3 DNA reads TGTGCCAGCAGTGGGATAGGTTCGGGCGAGCAGTACTTC.

This clonotype occurred a few times. The rearrangement joins TRBV12-3 or TRBV12-4 to TRBJ1-6, with a possible D match to TRBD1 (6 bases). This CDR3 is 14 amino acids long. Trimming cost V 7 bases and J 7 bases, with 14 bases left between them. CDR3 DNA sequence: TGTGCCAGCACCCAACAGGGAGAAAATTCACCCCTCCACTTT. Its protein is CASTQQGENSPLHF.

The sample holds many counts of this clonotype. The rearrangement joins TRBV9 to TRBJ2-2, with TRBD1 matching 10 bases. The V gene end was trimmed by 5 bases and the J gene end by 5 bases; junction bases not matched to a gene: 9. The CDR3 is made up of 16 amino acids. The germline V gene encodes CDR1 SGDLS and CDR2 YYNGEE. CDR3 DNA sequence: TGTGCCAGCAGGCCCCCCGGGACAGGGGTTACCGGGGAGCTGTTTTTT. This codes for CASRPPGTGVTGELFF.

This clonotype was seen many times. The V and J genes are TRBV12-3 or TRBV12-4 and TRBJ2-1; D not resolved. The CDR3 has 14 residues. V gave up 3 bases and J gave up 0 bases, with 6 bases separating them. DNA of the CDR3: TGTGCCAGCAGTTTTATGGGCTCCTACAATGAGCAGTTCTTC. Its translation is CASSFMGSYNEQFF.

This clonotype was counted ten times or more. The CDR3 loop is CASNLLGGVQGPLEQFF. CDR3 coding DNA: TGCGCCAGCAACCTCCTCGGGGGAGTACAGGGACCTCTCGAGCAGTTCTTC. This chain links TRBV5-1 with TRBJ2-1; either TRBD1 or TRBD2 may fit D (6 bases each). Germline-derived CDR1 and CDR2 are SGHRS and YFSETQ. Trimming removed 6 bases from V and 10 bases from J, with 29 bases in between. This CDR3 spans 17 amino acids.

This clonotype turned up a few times. V and J are TRBV9 and TRBJ1-1; TRBD1 might be the D (5 bases). Germline loops: CDR1 SGDLS, CDR2 YYNGEE. The CDR3 loop spans 14 amino acids. Trimming took off 0 bases at V and 1 base at J, with 7 bases between the two ends. CDR3 residues: CASSVATANTEAFF. DNA for the CDR3: TGTGCCAGCAGCGTAGCGACAGCGAACACTGAAGCTTTCTTT.

This clonotype was picked up many times. The V gene is TRBV9, the J gene TRBJ2-4; no reliable D call. V gave up 3 bases and J gave up 6 bases, with 10 bases separating them. CDR3 size: 13 residues. Germline CDR1 and CDR2: SGDLS and YYNGEE. DNA of the CDR3: TGTGCCAGCAGCGAGGGTTCGGGAAACATTCAGTACTTC. As protein: CASSEGSGNIQYF.

This clonotype was found many times. The V call is TRBV20-1, the J call TRBJ2-1, with unresolved D. The germline CDR1 and CDR2 sequences are DFQATT and SNEGSKA (reference sequence). This CDR3 spans 14 amino acids. V was trimmed by 1 base and J by 0 bases, leaving 7 bases between them. DNA for the CDR3: TGCAGTGCTAGAGCCACGGTCTCCTACAATGAGCAGTTCTTC. It specifies CSARATVSYNEQFF.

The table lists this clonotype with many counts. The chain recombines TRBV13 with TRBJ2-2; D unclear. The germline V gene encodes CDR1 PRHDT and CDR2 FYEKMQ (reference sequence). V lost 0 bases and J lost 0, with 11 bases in between. This CDR3 has 17 residues. The CDR3 is CASSLGKAQSNTGELFF. For the CDR3, the DNA is TGTGCCAGCAGCTTAGGGAAGGCCCAGTCGAACACCGGGGAGCTGTTTTTT.

In its sample, this clonotype was seen a few times. The J gene is TRBJ1-5, the V gene TRBV14, with TRBD1 matching over 10 bases. Losses at the gene ends were 4 bases for V and 6 bases for J; bases not matched to a gene: 3. The germline CDR1 and CDR2 sequences are SGHDN and FVKESK. The CDR3 totals 14 residues. CDR3 in amino acids: CASSPGDRGQPQHF. CDR3 in DNA: TGTGCCAGCAGCCCCGGGGACAGGGGTCAGCCCCAGCATTTT.

This clonotype was found many times. The chain joins TRBV4-3 to TRBJ2-5; no clear D. V lost 0 bases and J 3 bases, leaving 11 bases between the germline ends. The germline gives CDR1 LGHNA, CDR2 YSLEER. The CDR3 contains 15 residues. CDR3 residues: CASSQDTLREETQYF. The CDR3 DNA sequence: TGCGCCAGCAGCCAAGATACGCTAAGGGAAGAGACCCAGTACTTC.

V is TRBV27 and J is TRBJ1-3; D possibly corresponds to TRBD1 (5 bases). Trimming pared 2 bases from V and 8 bases from J, leaving 16 bases between. Germline lookup yields CDR1 MNHEY and CDR2 SMNVEV (reference sequence). The CDR3 consists of 15 residues. Here the CDR3 reads CASSLTGQTRDTIYF. CDR3 sequence (DNA): TGTGCCAGCAGTTTAACCGGACAAACCAGGGACACCATATATTTT.

This clonotype was detected ten times or more. The V call is TRBV28, the J call TRBJ2-7; TRBD1 matches at 8 bases. The CDR3 extends over 15 amino acids. With V trimmed by 6 bases and J by 1 base, 8 bases remained unmatched. The V gene's germline CDR1 is MDHEN and CDR2 SYDVKM. The CDR3 coding sequence is TGTGCCAGCAGCTTGACAGGGGAGAGATCCTACGAGCAGTACTTC. This codes for CASSLTGERSYEQYF.

The DNA of the CDR3 is TGCAGCGTTGTAACTGGGAGCTCCTACGAGCAGTACTTC. Amino acid sequence: CSVVTGSSYEQYF. The rearrangement links TRBV29-1 to TRBJ2-7, with D perhaps TRBD2 (5 bases). Germline CDR1 is SQVTM and CDR2 is ANQGSEA. The CDR3 loop spans 13 amino acids. Trimming cost V 4 bases and J 0 bases, with 10 bases left between them.

The rearrangement links TRBV5-1 to TRBJ2-7; the D is unclear. Deletions cut 0 bases from V and 3 bases from J, with 7 bases between. The CDR3 sequence is 13 residues long. Per the germline V gene, CDR1 is SGHRS and CDR2 is YFSETQ. The CDR3 loop reads CASSLEHLYEQYF. The CDR3 DNA reads as TGCGCCAGCAGCTTGGAACACCTCTACGAGCAGTACTTC. The full variable domain, in which reference TRBV5-1 and TRBJ2-7 provide the parts outside the CDR3, is KAGVTQTPRYLIKTRGQQVTLSCSPISGHRSVSWYQQTPGQGLQFLFEYFSETQRNKGNFPGRFSGRQFSNSRSEMNVSTLELGDSALYLCASSLEHLYEQYFGPGTRLTVT.

This clonotype was observed at least ten times. V gene TRBV10-3 combines with J gene TRBJ1-3; D ambiguous. The CDR3 covers 16 residues. The V end lost 0 bases, the J end lost 2 bases, and 11 bases lay between the germline ends. CDR1 is ENHRY, CDR2 SYGVKD, per germline. CDR3 loop: CAISESGQEAGNTIYF. CDR3 bases: TGTGCCATCAGTGAGTCCGGTCAGGAAGCTGGAAACACCATATATTTT.

In this sample, this clonotype turned up many times. The chain combines TRBV6-5 with TRBJ1-6, with TRBD1 identical over 9 bases. V was clipped by 1 base and J by 8 bases; unmatched bases: 6. This CDR3 is 16 amino acids long. The germline V gene encodes CDR1 MNHEY and CDR2 SVGAGI. CDR3 DNA sequence: TGTGCCAGCAGTTACTTCCCGGGACAGGGCGATTCACCCCTCCACTTT. Residues: CASSYFPGQGDSPLHF.

This clonotype appeared many times. The chain couples TRBV12-3 or TRBV12-4 to TRBJ2-3, with D hard to call. CDR3 length equals 14 residues. Trimming removed 6 bases at V and 4 bases at J, with 14 bases between. The CDR3 nucleotides are TGTGCCAGCAGCCTTCTGTTAGGACCAGATACGCAGTATTTT. Residues: CASSLLLGPDTQYF.

This clonotype was seen ten or more times. The chain combines TRBV20-1 with TRBJ2-7, with D perhaps matching TRBD2 (6 bases). Germline loops: CDR1 DFQATT, CDR2 SNEGSKA (reference sequence). This CDR3 has 13 residues. Trimming shortened V by 5 bases and J by 3 bases, and 14 bases separated the two germline ends. The CDR3 DNA sequence: TGCAGTGCTCGTAGGGGTAGCGGCTACGAGCAGTACTTC. It yields the protein CSARRGSGYEQYF.

This clonotype was observed a handful of times. V and J are TRBV4-1 and TRBJ2-3, with no clear D. V was shortened by 1 base and J by 2 bases, with 16 bases between the two germline ends. The CDR3 is made up of 17 amino acids. Germline V gene sequence: CDR1 MGHRA, CDR2 YSYEKL. CDR3 sequence: CASSQGIRGTDTDTQYF. In DNA, the CDR3 is TGCGCCAGCAGCCAAGGAATTCGCGGTACGGACACAGATACGCAGTATTTT.

J is TRBJ2-7 and V is TRBV29-1; 9 bases are a match to TRBD2. Germline trimming cut 7 bases from V and 6 bases from J; bases unmatched to any gene: 10. This CDR3 is built from 13 residues. Germline-derived CDR1 and CDR2 are SQVTM and ANQGSEA. This CDR3 reads CSATDSGGLEQYF. The CDR3 nucleotides read TGCAGCGCGACGGACAGCGGGGGGCTCGAGCAGTACTTC.

There are many counts of this clonotype. The rearrangement joins TRBV20-1 to TRBJ2-1; TRBD2 matches 12 bases. CDR1 DFQATT and CDR2 SNEGSKA come from the germline V gene (reference sequence). J lost 9 bases, V lost 0 bases, and 6 bases had no gene match. The CDR3 is made up of 15 amino acids. CDR3 amino acids: CSARELAGGSGEQFF. In nucleotides, the CDR3 is TGCAGTGCTAGAGAGCTAGCGGGAGGGAGTGGTGAGCAGTTCTTC.

In this sample, this clonotype turned up a few times. The chain uses TRBV6-2 or TRBV6-3 and TRBJ2-2; D gene unclear. This CDR3 contains 15 residues. Per the germline V gene, CDR1 is MNHEY and CDR2 is SVGEGT. V was clipped by 2 bases and J by 0 bases, with 7 bases between them. This CDR3 is CASSYRLTNTGELFF. The CDR3 nucleotides read TGTGCCAGCAGTTACAGGCTAACGAACACCGGGGAGCTGTTTTTT.

This clonotype has a count of ten or more. CDR3 DNA sequence: TGTGCCAGCAGTCAGACGGGACTAGCGGTATACAATGAGCAGTTCTTC. Protein sequence: CASSQTGLAVYNEQFF. The chain uses TRBV6-1 and TRBJ2-1, with 11 bases aligning to TRBD2. The germline gives CDR1 MNHNS, CDR2 SASEGT. The trim removed 5 bases at V and 4 bases at J, leaving 7 bases unmatched. The CDR3 totals 16 residues.

This clonotype was detected many times. This chain uses TRBV20-1 with TRBJ1-1; D not certain. This CDR3 has 12 amino acids. CDR1 and CDR2 from the germline V gene are DFQATT and SNEGSKA (reference sequence). V was pared by 5 bases and J by 1 base, with 8 bases between. CDR3 coding DNA: TGCAGTGCTCGCCCCCCGAACACTGAAGCTTTCTTT. This gives the protein CSARPPNTEAFF.

This clonotype was observed at least ten times. The V call is TRBV14, the J call TRBJ2-2; no clear D gene. This CDR3 has 14 residues. The germline V and J ends were trimmed by 0 bases and 3 bases, with 5 bases remaining between them. Germline-derived CDR1 and CDR2 are SGHDN and FVKESK. CDR3 bases: TGTGCCAGCAGCCAAGATCTTTACACCGGGGAGCTGTTTTTT. This gives the protein CASSQDLYTGELFF.